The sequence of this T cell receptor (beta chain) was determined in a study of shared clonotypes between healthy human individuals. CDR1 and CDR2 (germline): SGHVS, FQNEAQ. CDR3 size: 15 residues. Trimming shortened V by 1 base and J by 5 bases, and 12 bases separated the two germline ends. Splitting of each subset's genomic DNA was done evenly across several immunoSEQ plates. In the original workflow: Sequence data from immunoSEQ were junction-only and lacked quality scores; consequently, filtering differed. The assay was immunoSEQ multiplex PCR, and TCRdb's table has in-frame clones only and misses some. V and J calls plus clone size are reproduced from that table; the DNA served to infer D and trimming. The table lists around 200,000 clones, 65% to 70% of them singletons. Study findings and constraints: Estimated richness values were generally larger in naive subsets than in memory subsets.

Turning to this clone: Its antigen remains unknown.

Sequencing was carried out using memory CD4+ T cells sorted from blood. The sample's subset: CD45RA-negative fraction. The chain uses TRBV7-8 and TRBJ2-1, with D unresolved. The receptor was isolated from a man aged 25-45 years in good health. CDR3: CASSLGPGPNNEQFF. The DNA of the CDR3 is TGTGCCAGCAGCTTAGGGCCCGGTCCCAACAATGAGCAGTTCTTC.